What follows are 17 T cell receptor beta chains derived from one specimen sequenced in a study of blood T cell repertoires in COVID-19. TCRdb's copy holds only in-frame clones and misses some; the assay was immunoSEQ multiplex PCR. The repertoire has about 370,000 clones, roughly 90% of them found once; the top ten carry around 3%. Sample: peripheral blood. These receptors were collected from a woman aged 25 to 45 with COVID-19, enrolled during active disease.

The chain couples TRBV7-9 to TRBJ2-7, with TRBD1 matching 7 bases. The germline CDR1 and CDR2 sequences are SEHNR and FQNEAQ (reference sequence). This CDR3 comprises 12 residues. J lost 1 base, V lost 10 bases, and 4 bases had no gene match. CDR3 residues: CAIGTASYEQYF. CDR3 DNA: TGTGCCATCGGGACAGCTTCCTACGAGCAGTACTTC. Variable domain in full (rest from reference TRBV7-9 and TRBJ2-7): DTGVSQNPRHKITKRGQNVTFRCDPISEHNRLYWYRQTLGQGPEFLTYFQNEAQLEKSRLLSDRFSAERPKGSFSTLEIQRTEQGDSAMYLCAIGTASYEQYFGPGTRLTVT.

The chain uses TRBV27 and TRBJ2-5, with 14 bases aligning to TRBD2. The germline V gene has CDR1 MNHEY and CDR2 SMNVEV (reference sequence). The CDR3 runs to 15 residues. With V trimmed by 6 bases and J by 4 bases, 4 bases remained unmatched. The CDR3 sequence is CASRGLAGVVETQYF. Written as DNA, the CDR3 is TGTGCCAGCAGGGGACTAGCGGGAGTGGTAGAGACCCAGTACTTC.

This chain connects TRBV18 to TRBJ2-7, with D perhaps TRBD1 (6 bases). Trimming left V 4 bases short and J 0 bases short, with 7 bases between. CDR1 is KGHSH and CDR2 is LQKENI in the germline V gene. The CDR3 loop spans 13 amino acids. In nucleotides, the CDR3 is TGTGCCAGCTCACAGGACAGCTCCTACGAGCAGTACTTC. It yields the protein CASSQDSSYEQYF.

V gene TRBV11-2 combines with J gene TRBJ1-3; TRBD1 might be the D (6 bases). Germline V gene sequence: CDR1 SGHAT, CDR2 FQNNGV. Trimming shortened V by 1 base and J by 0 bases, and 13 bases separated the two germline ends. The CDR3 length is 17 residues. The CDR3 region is CASSLVRQVISGNTIYF. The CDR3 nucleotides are TGTGCCAGCAGCTTAGTCCGACAGGTCATCTCTGGAAACACCATATATTTT.

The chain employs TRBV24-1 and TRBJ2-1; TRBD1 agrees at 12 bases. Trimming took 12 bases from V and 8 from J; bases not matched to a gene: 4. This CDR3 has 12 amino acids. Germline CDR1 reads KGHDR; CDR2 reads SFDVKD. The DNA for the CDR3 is TGTGCCGCCGGGACAGGGGGCCATGAGCAGTTCTTC. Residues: CAAGTGGHEQFF.

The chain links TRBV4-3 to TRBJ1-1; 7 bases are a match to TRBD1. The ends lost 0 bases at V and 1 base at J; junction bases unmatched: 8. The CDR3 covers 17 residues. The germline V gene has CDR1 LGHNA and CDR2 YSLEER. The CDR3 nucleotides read TGCGCCAGCAGCCAAGATTCACAGGGGCGGAAGAACACTGAAGCTTTCTTT. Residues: CASSQDSQGRKNTEAFF.

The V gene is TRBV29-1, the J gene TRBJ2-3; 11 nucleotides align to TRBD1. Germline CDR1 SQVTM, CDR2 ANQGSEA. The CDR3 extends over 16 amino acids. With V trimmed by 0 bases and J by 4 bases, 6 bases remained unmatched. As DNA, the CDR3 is TGCAGCGTTGAAGATCGGCGGACAGGGGGCGCAGATACGCAGTATTTT. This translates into CSVEDRRTGGADTQYF.

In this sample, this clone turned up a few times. Here the CDR3 reads CASSGSRGSRTDTQYF. CDR3 DNA: TGTGCCAGCAGCGGATCCAGGGGGAGTAGGACAGATACGCAGTATTTT. The V gene is TRBV5-6, the J gene TRBJ2-3; 7 bases are shared with TRBD1. Germline lookup yields CDR1 SGHDT and CDR2 YYEEEE. The V gene end was trimmed by 4 bases and the J gene end by 3 bases; junction bases not matched to a gene: 11. The CDR3 spans 16 residues.

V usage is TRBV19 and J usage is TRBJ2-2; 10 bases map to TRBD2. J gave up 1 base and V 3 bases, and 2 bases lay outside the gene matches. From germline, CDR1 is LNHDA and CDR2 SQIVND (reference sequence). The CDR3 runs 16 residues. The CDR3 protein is CASSIRLAGNTGELFF. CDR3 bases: TGTGCCAGTAGTATCAGACTAGCGGGGAACACCGGGGAGCTGTTTTTT.

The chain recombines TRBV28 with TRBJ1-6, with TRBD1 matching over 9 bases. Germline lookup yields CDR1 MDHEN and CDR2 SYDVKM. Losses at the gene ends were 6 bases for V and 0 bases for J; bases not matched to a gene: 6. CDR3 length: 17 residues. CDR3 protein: CASREAGQGSYNSPLHF. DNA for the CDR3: TGTGCCAGCAGGGAAGCGGGACAGGGCTCCTATAATTCACCCCTCCACTTT.

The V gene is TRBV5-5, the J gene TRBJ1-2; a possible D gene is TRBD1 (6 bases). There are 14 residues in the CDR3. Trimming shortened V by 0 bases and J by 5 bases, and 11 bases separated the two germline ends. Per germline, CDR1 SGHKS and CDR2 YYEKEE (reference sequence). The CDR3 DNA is TGTGCCAGCAGCTTGGTTCAGGGGTGGTATGGCTACACCTTC. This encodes CASSLVQGWYGYTF.

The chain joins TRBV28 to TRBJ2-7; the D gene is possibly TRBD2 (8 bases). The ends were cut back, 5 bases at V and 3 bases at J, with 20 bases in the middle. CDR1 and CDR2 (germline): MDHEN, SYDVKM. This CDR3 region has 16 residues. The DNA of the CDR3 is TGTGCCAGCAGTCACCTTAGCGGGACAGACCACTACGAGCAGTACTTC. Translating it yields CASSHLSGTDHYEQYF.

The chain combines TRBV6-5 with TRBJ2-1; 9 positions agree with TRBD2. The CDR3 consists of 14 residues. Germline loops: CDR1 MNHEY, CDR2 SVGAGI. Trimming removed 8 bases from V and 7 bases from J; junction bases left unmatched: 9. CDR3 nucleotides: TGTGCCAGCTACCCGATAGCGGGAGCGAATGAGCAGTTCTTC. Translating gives CASYPIAGANEQFF.

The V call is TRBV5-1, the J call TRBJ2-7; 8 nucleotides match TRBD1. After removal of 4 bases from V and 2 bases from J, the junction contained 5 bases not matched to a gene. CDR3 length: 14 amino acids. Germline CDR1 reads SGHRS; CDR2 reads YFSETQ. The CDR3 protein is CASSPPGQAYEQYF. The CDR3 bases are TGCGCCAGCAGCCCCCCGGGACAGGCCTACGAGCAGTACTTC.

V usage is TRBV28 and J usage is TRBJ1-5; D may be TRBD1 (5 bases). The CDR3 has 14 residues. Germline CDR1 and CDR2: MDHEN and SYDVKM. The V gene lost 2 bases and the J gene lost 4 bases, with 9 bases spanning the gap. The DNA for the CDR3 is TGTGCCAGCAGTTTAGGCAGGGAAAATCAGCCCCAGCATTTT. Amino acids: CASSLGRENQPQHF.

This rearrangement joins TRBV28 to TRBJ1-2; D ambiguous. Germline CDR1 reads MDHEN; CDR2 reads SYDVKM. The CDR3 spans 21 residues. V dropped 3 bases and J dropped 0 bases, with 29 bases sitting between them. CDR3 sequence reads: CASSLHWVGGQMKRANYGYTF. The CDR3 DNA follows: TGTGCCAGCAGTTTGCATTGGGTAGGTGGGCAGATGAAAAGAGCTAACTATGGCTACACCTTC.

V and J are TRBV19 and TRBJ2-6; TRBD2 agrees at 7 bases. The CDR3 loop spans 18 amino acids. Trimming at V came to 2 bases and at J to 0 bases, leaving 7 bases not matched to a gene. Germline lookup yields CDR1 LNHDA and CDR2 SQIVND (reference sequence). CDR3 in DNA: TGTGCCAGTAGTATAAGCGGGACTCCCATCTCTGGGGCCAACGTCCTGACTTTC. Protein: CASSISGTPISGANVLTF.